The 12 T cell receptor beta chains below all came from one sample that was sequenced in a study of regulatory T cells in long-lasting Graves disease. Time point denoted: newly diagnosed GD, antithyroid drugs for less than 3 months. PBMC-derived RNA was used for the TCR library. Building of the TCR beta libraries involved iRepertoire HTBI primers and Arm-PCR of CDR3 regions. TCRdb analysed the multiplex PCR reads with MiXCR anew, one entry per CDR3 protein. Among more than 450,000 distinct CDR3 sequences listed, more than 10% were seen once. This sample also belongs to another study, concerning T cells in Graves' hyperthyroidism and ophthalmopathy.

Sample: peripheral blood mononuclear cells (PBMCs), taken at new diagnosis, from a patient treated with antithyroid drugs. These receptor sequences come from a woman aged 25 to 39 with Graves disease.

This clonotype was detected only a few times. V gene TRBV6-1 combines with J gene TRBJ1-2; D possibly corresponds to TRBD1 (6 bases). CDR1 MNHNS and CDR2 SASEGT come from the germline V gene. V lost 2 bases to trimming and J lost 4 bases, with 11 bases between them. The CDR3 is 14 amino acids. In nucleotides, the CDR3 is TGTGCCAGCAGTGAATACCGGACAGCCTATGGCTACACCTTC. Translated, it gives CASSEYRTAYGYTF.

This clonotype was detected many times. The chain is built from TRBV7-9 and TRBJ2-7, with 9 positions matching TRBD1. The V gene end was trimmed by 5 bases and the J gene end by 5 bases; junction bases not matched to a gene: 10. The CDR3 runs 15 residues. Germline-derived CDR1 and CDR2 are SEHNR and FQNEAQ (reference sequence). The chain's CDR3 is CASSSTGTGTNEQYF. The CDR3 DNA reads TGTGCCAGCAGCAGCACCGGGACAGGGACGAACGAGCAGTACTTC. The full variable domain, rest sourced from reference TRBV7-9 and TRBJ2-7, is DTGVSQNPRHKITKRGQNVTFRCDPISEHNRLYWYRQTLGQGPEFLTYFQNEAQLEKSRLLSDRFSAERPKGSFSTLEIQRTEQGDSAMYLCASSSTGTGTNEQYFGPGTRLTVT.

This clonotype showed up many times. The CDR3 region has the DNA TGTGCCAGCAGCGTAGGTAGCGGGAGGGCAGATACGCAGTATTTT. Translated: CASSVGSGRADTQYF. The chain has TRBV9 and TRBJ2-3, with 11 positions matching TRBD2. The CDR3 runs to 15 residues. Germline CDR1 is SGDLS and CDR2 is YYNGEE. J lost 4 bases, V lost 0 bases, and 1 base had no gene match.

Turning to this clonotype: The junction shows a germline mismatch at one end, possibly a read error. The V gene is TRBV28, the J gene TRBJ2-1; perhaps D is TRBD1 or TRBD2 (5 bases each). This CDR3 has 11 amino acids. Germline CDR1 reads MDHEN; CDR2 reads SYDVKM. CDR3 sequence (DNA): TGTGCCAGCATTGGGGACCATGAGCAGTCCTTC. Translated: CASIGDHEQSF.

This clonotype was observed at least ten times. This rearrangement joins TRBV7-2 to TRBJ1-4; TRBD1 is a possible D gene (5 bases). Germline V gives CDR1 SGHTA, CDR2 FQGNSA. The germline V and J ends were trimmed by 5 bases and 0 bases, with 16 bases remaining between them. This CDR3 has 17 amino acids. CDR3 DNA: TGTGCCAGCAGCATGGAACCACAGGTTGCAACTAATGAAAAACTGTTTTTT. It specifies CASSMEPQVATNEKLFF.

This clonotype has at least ten counts. The CDR3 coding sequence is TGCAGCGTGGGAAATACAGCAACTAATGAAAAACTGTTTTTT. This codes for CSVGNTATNEKLFF. This chain uses TRBV29-1 with TRBJ1-4; D gene uncertain. Germline V gene lookup returns CDR1 SQVTM and CDR2 ANQGSEA. The CDR3 covers 14 residues. The V end lost 6 bases, the J end lost 0 bases, and 11 bases lay between the germline ends.

Written as DNA, the CDR3 is TGTGCCAGCAGTGAAGGGGTCGACGGGGAGCTGTTTTTT. This encodes CASSEGVDGELFF. V is TRBV2 and J is TRBJ2-2; D is ambiguous. Deletions cut 1 base from V and 7 bases from J, with 7 bases between. The germline V gene encodes CDR1 SNHLY and CDR2 FYNNEI. The length of the CDR3 is 13 residues.

Many counts were recorded for this clonotype. The gene calls are TRBV2 and TRBJ1-2; maybe TRBD1 (5 bases). The V end was cut by 9 bases, the J end by 4 bases, with 18 bases between. This CDR3 region has 14 residues. In germline, CDR1 is SNHLY, CDR2 FYNNEI. In nucleotides, the CDR3 is TGTGCCAGTCTACAGGAACATAGGGCCTATGGCTACACCTTC. Its protein product is CASLQEHRAYGYTF.

This clonotype has ten or more counts. The rearrangement joins TRBV30 to TRBJ2-3, with TRBD2 matching 7 bases. The J segment lost 6 bases and the V segment lost 4 bases, leaving 10 bases of the junction unmatched. This CDR3 contains 14 residues. Germline CDR1 is GTSNPN and CDR2 is SVGIG (reference sequence). The CDR3 nucleotides are TGTGCCTGGACAGAGACTAGCTTATACGATACGCAGTATTTT. Protein product: CAWTETSLYDTQYF.

The V and J genes are TRBV20-1 and TRBJ1-2; no clear D. The V gene's germline CDR1 is DFQATT and CDR2 SNEGSKA (reference sequence). The CDR3 spans 13 residues. V shed 3 bases and J shed 3 bases, with 11 bases lying between them. The CDR3 DNA follows: TGCAGTGCTAGTTTTGCAGCCGACTATGGCTACACCTTC. Amino acids: CSASFAADYGYTF.

This clonotype was counted ten times or more. V is TRBV20-1 and J is TRBJ2-1; perhaps TRBD2 as D (6 bases). Germline CDR1 DFQATT, CDR2 SNEGSKA (reference sequence). The CDR3 runs to 15 residues. Trimming cost V 1 base and J 3 bases, with 13 bases left between them. The CDR3 sequence: CSARAGEVRYNEQFF. CDR3 coding DNA: TGCAGTGCTAGAGCGGGGGAGGTTCGCTACAATGAGCAGTTCTTC.

The rearrangement uses TRBV5-1 and TRBJ2-1, with D possibly matching TRBD2 (6 bases). The CDR3 extends over 14 amino acids. Germline assignment: CDR1 SGHRS and CDR2 YFSETQ. Trimming removed 1 base at V and 2 bases at J, with 7 bases between. Here the CDR3 reads CASSLRTTYNEQFF. The CDR3 region has the DNA TGCGCCAGCAGCTTGAGGACTACCTACAATGAGCAGTTCTTC.